This T cell receptor beta chain came from a study of T cell responses to AZD1222 COVID-19 vaccine. Background on the study: Second-dose schedules of about 4 or about 12 weeks were combined. General observations from the study: It was only a handful of AZD1222 recipients who were seropositive at baseline. Two AZD1222 doses significantly raised spike-specific TCR breadth and depth over controls.

With respect to this clone: Antigen unknown.

TCRdb keeps only in-frame clones here, not all; method: immunoSEQ multiplex PCR. Of 150,000 to 180,000 clones detected, 88% appear once; the ten largest clones hold around 3.2%. Deletions cut 2 bases from V and 5 bases from J, with 12 bases between. Germline V lookup: CDR1 MNHEY, CDR2 SVGEGT. The CDR3 is 15 amino acids. This sequence was found in an adult in good health. The starting material was peripheral blood, obtained on day 0 of AZD1222 vaccination. The genes are TRBV6-2 or TRBV6-3 and TRBJ1-4; the D gene is possibly TRBD1 (5 bases). CDR3 DNA sequence: TGTGCCAGCAGTTACAGCGCCAGGGCGAATGAAAAACTGTTTTTT. It translates to CASSYSARANEKLFF.